The 31 T cell receptor beta chains below all came from one sample that was sequenced in a study of T-cell memory formation after mild COVID-19. Each CDR3 protein gets one entry after TCRdb re-called the 5' RACE reads with MiXCR. The sample lists over 400,000 distinct CDR3 sequences, less than 25% occurring once. Sequenced material: PBMCs or a T cell subset sorted from them (not recorded which). The receptors originated from an adult woman who had mild COVID-19 (a few samples of this study predate the infection). Cell type and time point are not known.

This clonotype has a handful of counts. The chain is built from TRBV20-1 and TRBJ2-3; D is perhaps TRBD2 (7 bases). This CDR3 has 14 residues. The V end lost 0 bases, the J end lost 5 bases, and 12 bases lay between the germline ends. Germline CDR1 and CDR2: DFQATT and SNEGSKA (reference sequence). The DNA of the CDR3 is TGCAGTGCTAGAGATGGGGGGGCCGGAGATACGCAGTATTTT. Translating it yields CSARDGGAGDTQYF.

This chain connects TRBV20-1 to TRBJ2-5; a weak D match, TRBD1 (8 bases). The CDR3 has 16 amino acids. Germline CDR1 reads DFQATT; CDR2 reads SNEGSKA (reference sequence). Trimming cost V 0 bases and J 5 bases, with 19 bases left between them. CDR3 nucleotides: TGCAGTGCTAGAGATCCTCGGACAGGGAGGGGGGAGACCCAGTACTTC. Protein: CSARDPRTGRGETQYF.

This clonotype came up a few times. The chain is built from TRBV5-6 and TRBJ2-7; 10 bases line up with TRBD2. Germline values: CDR1 SGHDT, CDR2 YYEEEE. This CDR3 has 13 residues. The J segment lost 0 bases and the V segment lost 8 bases, leaving 2 bases of the junction unmatched. CDR3 residues: CASSGGLSYEQYF. The CDR3 DNA reads TGTGCCAGTAGCGGGGGGCTCTCCTACGAGCAGTACTTC.

This clonotype was detected a few times. The rearrangement uses TRBV4-3 and TRBJ2-7; 7 bases are a match to TRBD2. The V gene end was trimmed by 2 bases and the J gene end by 3 bases; junction bases not matched to a gene: 7. CDR3 length: 15 amino acids. Germline CDR1 is LGHNA and CDR2 is YSLEER. The CDR3 DNA reads TGCGCCAGCAGCCAACAAAGCGGGGACGGCTACGAGCAGTACTTC. Its translation: CASSQQSGDGYEQYF.

The CDR3 DNA reads TGTGCCAGCAGCTTCCGGGACACCCGACTAGCGTTCGAGCAGTTCTTC. Translating gives CASSFRDTRLAFEQFF. The chain couples TRBV7-6 to TRBJ2-1, with 8 bases lining up with TRBD2. CDR1 is SGHVS and CDR2 is FNYEAQ in the germline V gene. This CDR3 contains 16 residues. Trimming took 3 bases from V and 10 from J; bases not matched to a gene: 14.

This clonotype turned up a few times. The chain employs TRBV24-1 and TRBJ2-3; 14 nucleotides agree with TRBD2. The CDR3 has 15 amino acids. Germline trimming cut 5 bases from V and 5 bases from J; bases unmatched to any gene: 2. Germline loops: CDR1 KGHDR, CDR2 SFDVKD. The DNA of the CDR3 is TGTGCCACCAGTGCCGGGACTAGCGGGAGAGATACGCAGTATTTT. Translated: CATSAGTSGRDTQYF.

There are a few counts of this clonotype. The chain links TRBV3-1 to TRBJ2-1, with 7 bases fitting TRBD2. Trimming took 0 bases from V and 6 from J; bases not matched to a gene: 2. The germline CDR1 and CDR2 sequences are LGHDT and YNNKEL (reference sequence). The CDR3 has 14 residues. The CDR3 region is CASSQEGTTNEQFF. The CDR3 nucleotides read TGTGCCAGCAGCCAAGAGGGGACTACCAATGAGCAGTTCTTC.

This clonotype was observed a handful of times. This chain links TRBV29-1 with TRBJ2-1; possibly TRBD1 for D (6 bases). CDR3 length: 11 residues. V was trimmed by 5 bases and J by 8 bases, leaving 10 bases between them. Per the germline V gene, CDR1 is SQVTM and CDR2 is ANQGSEA. CDR3 amino acids: CSVTRGDEQFF. The CDR3 DNA sequence: TGCAGCGTTACCAGGGGTGATGAGCAGTTCTTC.

This clonotype was detected many times. This chain links TRBV5-1 with TRBJ2-5, with a tentative D call TRBD1 (6 bases). Germline V gene lookup returns CDR1 SGHRS and CDR2 YFSETQ. The V gene lost 2 bases and the J gene lost 5 bases, with 13 bases spanning the gap. The CDR3 is 14 amino acids. CDR3 sequence: CASSFGQPTETQYF. In nucleotides, the CDR3 is TGCGCCAGCAGCTTTGGACAGCCCACGGAGACCCAGTACTTC.

The CDR3 loop is CSAITDYSNQPQHF. Written as DNA, the CDR3 is TGCAGTGCTATTACGGACTACAGCAATCAGCCCCAGCATTTT. This rearrangement joins TRBV20-1 to TRBJ1-5; D is unclear. Germline V CDR1 and CDR2: DFQATT, SNEGSKA (reference sequence). The CDR3 spans 14 residues. Trimming removed 4 bases at V and 1 base at J, with 11 bases between.

The chain employs TRBV2 and TRBJ1-1; D remains ambiguous. The germline V gene encodes CDR1 SNHLY and CDR2 FYNNEI. There are 13 residues in the CDR3. The V end lost 6 bases, the J end lost 6 bases, and 14 bases lay between the germline ends. CDR3 nucleotide sequence: TGTGCCAGCAGCCTACCCGCGGGAGCTGAAGCTTTCTTT. This gives the protein CASSLPAGAEAFF.

The chain couples TRBV6-2 or TRBV6-3 to TRBJ1-5, with a weak D call TRBD1 (5 bases). The CDR3 is made up of 18 amino acids. From germline, CDR1 is MNHEY and CDR2 SVGEGT. V was cut by 2 bases and J by 1 base, with 18 bases left in between. In DNA, the CDR3 is TGTGCCAGCAGTTACGGCAGGGAGTCGATCTTGAGCAATCAGCCCCAGCATTTT. Translation: CASSYGRESILSNQPQHF.

As regards this clonotype: At one boundary the junction diverges from the germline segment, which might be a read error. This rearrangement joins TRBV4-1 to TRBJ1-2; no reliable D call. CDR1 and CDR2 (germline): MGHRA, YSYEKL. This CDR3 has 16 residues. The CDR3 loop is CAISQAYQTASYGYTF. In DNA, the CDR3 is TGCGCCATCAGCCAAGCCTACCAGACGGCGAGCTATGGCTACACCTTC.

The V gene is TRBV12-3 or TRBV12-4, the J gene TRBJ2-1; possibly TRBD2 for D (6 bases). This CDR3 spans 13 amino acids. With 6 bases removed from V and 7 bases from J, the gap between germline ends came to 13 bases. CDR3 in amino acids: CASSLHGGNEQFF. CDR3 DNA sequence: TGTGCCAGCAGCCTCCACGGGGGAAATGAGCAGTTCTTC.

The chain has TRBV14 and TRBJ1-6; no clear D gene. V was cut by 1 base and J by 8 bases, with 9 bases left in between. Per the germline V gene, CDR1 is SGHDN and CDR2 is FVKESK. There are 14 residues in the CDR3. The CDR3 DNA is TGTGCCAGCAGCCAAGGGAGGGAGTATTCACCCCTCCACTTT. It is translated as CASSQGREYSPLHF. The full variable domain, in which reference TRBV14 and TRBJ1-6 provide the parts outside the CDR3, is EAGVTQFPSHSVIEKGQTVTLRCDPISGHDNLYWYRRVMGKEIKFLLHFVKESKQDESGMPNNRFLAERTGGTYSTLKVQPAELEDSGVYFCASSQGREYSPLHFGNGTRLTVT.

In its sample, this clonotype was seen a few times. This rearrangement joins TRBV5-4 to TRBJ2-5, with 10 bases fitting TRBD1. J lost 2 bases, V lost 3 bases, and 1 base had no gene match. This CDR3 has 14 residues. Germline V gene sequence: CDR1 SGHNT, CDR2 YYREEE (reference sequence). The CDR3, as DNA: TGTGCCAGCAGCTGGACAGGGGGGCAAGAGACCCAGTACTTC. Residues: CASSWTGGQETQYF.

This clonotype was seen more than once but under ten times. The chain recombines TRBV29-1 with TRBJ2-7; D may be TRBD1 (6 bases). The CDR3 loop spans 12 amino acids. V gave up 8 bases and J gave up 4 bases, with 15 bases separating them. Germline values: CDR1 SQVTM, CDR2 ANQGSEA. Written as DNA, the CDR3 is TGCAGCTCCCGGGACACCGGATACGAGCAGTACTTC. It encodes CSSRDTGYEQYF.

The chain recombines TRBV3-1 with TRBJ1-5; D is unclear. Deletions cut 0 bases from V and 7 bases from J, with 7 bases between. The CDR3 sequence is 13 residues long. Germline values: CDR1 LGHDT, CDR2 YNNKEL (reference sequence). CDR3 nucleotides: TGTGCCAGCAGCCAAGAACGGGGACAGCCCCAGCATTTT. It translates to CASSQERGQPQHF.

This clonotype was seen a handful of times. V and J are TRBV5-4 and TRBJ2-1; 8 bases map to TRBD2. CDR1 is SGHNT and CDR2 is YYREEE in the germline V gene (reference sequence). This CDR3 region has 17 residues. J was trimmed by 0 bases and V by 0 bases; bases with no gene match: 5. Written as DNA, the CDR3 is TGTGCCAGCAGCTTGGGTCCGGGAGGGGACTCCTACAATGAGCAGTTCTTC. This encodes CASSLGPGGDSYNEQFF. Supplemented by reference TRBV5-4 and TRBJ2-1, the full variable domain reads ETGVTQSPTHLIKTRGQQVTLRCSSQSGHNTVSWYQQALGQGPQFIFQYYREEENGRGNFPPRFSGLQFPNYSSELNVNALELDDSALYLCASSLGPGGDSYNEQFFGPGTRLTVL.

This chain connects TRBV20-1 to TRBJ2-5; TRBD1 agrees at 9 bases. The trim removed 7 bases at V and 4 bases at J, leaving 13 bases unmatched. In germline, CDR1 is DFQATT, CDR2 SNEGSKA (reference sequence). The CDR3 extends over 15 amino acids. CDR3 nucleotide sequence: TGCAGTGTTTTGGTACAGGGGGCGAGTAGAGAGACCCAGTACTTC. Amino acid sequence: CSVLVQGASRETQYF.

This sequence joins TRBV25-1 and TRBJ2-7; 9 bases are shared with TRBD2. The CDR3 is made up of 16 amino acids. The germline gives CDR1 MGHDK, CDR2 SYGVNS. Losses at the gene ends were 3 bases for V and 0 bases for J; bases not matched to a gene: 6. The CDR3 DNA follows: TGTGCCAGCAGTGAGAGTAGCGGGAGCCGCTCCTACGAGCAGTACTTC. Translating gives CASSESSGSRSYEQYF.

The chain has TRBV11-3 and TRBJ2-7, with 8 bases aligning to TRBD1. Looked up from germline, CDR1 is SGHNT and CDR2 is YENEEA. After removal of 0 bases from V and 4 bases from J, the junction contained 5 bases not matched to a gene. This CDR3 spans 15 amino acids. The CDR3 here is CASSLEAGGRYEQYF. The CDR3 DNA sequence: TGTGCCAGCAGCTTAGAGGCAGGGGGCAGGTACGAGCAGTACTTC.

This clonotype was observed a handful of times. This rearrangement joins TRBV5-1 to TRBJ2-6; TRBD1 might be the D (5 bases). CDR3 size: 14 residues. Between the trimmed V and J ends, which lost 3 bases and 4 bases, there was a span of 8 bases. Germline V lookup: CDR1 SGHRS, CDR2 YFSETQ. This CDR3 reads CASSSTAGANVLTF. CDR3 nucleotides: TGCGCCAGCAGCTCGACAGCCGGGGCCAACGTCCTGACTTTC.

This chain joins TRBV5-1 and TRBJ2-7; a weak D match, TRBD1 (6 bases). The V gene's germline CDR1 is SGHRS and CDR2 YFSETQ. CDR3 length: 15 residues. V was trimmed by 3 bases and J by 3 bases, leaving 16 bases between them. CDR3 nucleotides: TGCGCCAGCAGCTGGGCCACAGGGTCAGACTACGAGCAGTACTTC. Translated, it gives CASSWATGSDYEQYF. Full variable domain (missing parts from reference TRBV5-1 and TRBJ2-7): KAGVTQTPRYLIKTRGQQVTLSCSPISGHRSVSWYQQTPGQGLQFLFEYFSETQRNKGNFPGRFSGRQFSNSRSEMNVSTLELGDSALYLCASSWATGSDYEQYFGPGTRLTVT.

This clonotype appeared a few times. V gene TRBV12-3 or TRBV12-4 combines with J gene TRBJ1-1; D is undetermined. The CDR3 extends over 15 amino acids. V lost 6 bases and J 1 base, leaving 15 bases between the germline ends. CDR3 sequence: CASSVRRNRNTEAFF. Here the CDR3 DNA reads TGTGCCAGCAGCGTACGGCGAAATCGGAACACTGAAGCTTTCTTT.

The rearrangement links TRBV30 to TRBJ2-3, with 8 positions matching TRBD2. CDR1 is GTSNPN and CDR2 is SVGIG in the germline V gene (reference sequence). J was trimmed by 0 bases and V by 2 bases; bases with no gene match: 7. The CDR3 is 16 residues long. CDR3 in DNA: TGTGCCTGGAGTCGCCGTAGCGGGGCTAGCACAGATACGCAGTATTTT. As protein: CAWSRRSGASTDTQYF.

The chain employs TRBV5-1 and TRBJ2-2; D gene uncertain. The CDR3 is 14 amino acids. CDR1 is SGHRS and CDR2 is YFSETQ in the germline V gene. V was clipped by 3 bases and J by 2 bases, with 8 bases between them. The CDR3 loop is CASSSLGNTGELFF. In DNA, the CDR3 is TGCGCCAGCAGCTCCCTGGGAAACACCGGGGAGCTGTTTTTT.

There are a few counts of this clonotype. The chain couples TRBV5-1 to TRBJ2-3; 9 positions match TRBD2. This CDR3 region has 15 residues. The V and J ends lost 7 bases and 2 bases, in that order; junction bases with no gene match: 8. Germline-derived CDR1 and CDR2 are SGHRS and YFSETQ. For the CDR3, the DNA is TGCGCCAGCGCTAAGCGGGAGGTTAACACAGATACGCAGTATTTT. Amino acids: CASAKREVNTDTQYF.

The chain joins TRBV18 to TRBJ2-1; maybe TRBD2 (5 bases). This CDR3 contains 14 residues. The ends were cut back, 2 bases at V and 3 bases at J, with 8 bases in the middle. Germline CDR1 KGHSH, CDR2 LQKENI. CDR3 protein: CASSPTGVYNEQFF. The CDR3 nucleotides are TGTGCCAGCTCACCAACCGGGGTCTACAATGAGCAGTTCTTC.

This clonotype was counted ten times or more. The J gene is TRBJ2-3, the V gene TRBV3-1; TRBD2 matches at 8 bases. CDR1 is LGHDT, CDR2 YNNKEL, per germline (reference sequence). V shed 5 bases and J 2 bases; nucleotides not matched to a gene: 15. This CDR3 region has 18 residues. The DNA for the CDR3 is TGTGCCAGCAGCAAGACCCACCCTGCGGGAGGTAACACAGATACGCAGTATTTT. Translation: CASSKTHPAGGNTDTQYF.

In its sample, this clonotype was seen a few times. The chain recombines TRBV7-3 with TRBJ2-7; 10 bases match TRBD1. Unmatched junction bases numbered 5, after V lost 1 base and J lost 5 bases. Germline-derived CDR1 and CDR2 are SGHTA and FQGTGA. The CDR3 loop spans 15 amino acids. In nucleotides, the CDR3 is TGTGCCAGCAGCTTAAAGGGACAGGGGTTGGACGAGCAGTACTTC. Protein: CASSLKGQGLDEQYF. Complete variable domain (other parts from reference TRBV7-3 and TRBJ2-7): GAGVSQTPSNKVTEKGKYVELRCDPISGHTALYWYRQSLGQGPEFLIYFQGTGAADDSGLPNDRFFAVRPEGSVSTLKIQRTERGDSAVYLCASSLKGQGLDEQYFGPGTRLTVT.